This T cell receptor beta chain was captured in a study of blood T cell repertoires in COVID-19. Study-level information: The analysed material was cDNA or gDNA that came from T cells, B-cell-depleted T cells, or PBMCs.

The V gene's germline CDR1 is SGHAT and CDR2 FQNNGV. The CDR3 contains 16 residues. Trimming removed 5 bases at V and 2 bases at J, with 16 bases between. TCRdb's copy holds only in-frame clones and misses some; the assay was immunoSEQ multiplex PCR. Here the sample spans some 160,000 clones, more than 75% being singletons. The TCR originated in a man aged 18 to 30 with COVID-19, enrolled during active disease. Material for sequencing was peripheral blood. This chain joins TRBV11-2 and TRBJ2-1; D not resolved. The CDR3 is CASSPYSRRTYNEQFF. CDR3 nucleotides: TGTGCCAGCAGCCCGTACAGTCGGCGAACCTACAATGAGCAGTTCTTC.